This TCR beta chain came from a study of regulatory T cells in long-lasting Graves disease. Overall study findings and caveats: TRBV28, TRBJ1-2 and TRBJ2-5 emerged as the favored segments in persistent disease.

The CDR3 contains 16 residues. V shed 4 bases, J shed 1 base, and the junction held 6 bases outside the gene matches. Germline-derived CDR1 and CDR2 are SGHAT and FQNNGV. Relying on iRepertoire HTBI primers and Arm-PCR of CDR3 regions, the team built TCR beta libraries. TCRdb re-derived calls from the multiplex PCR reads in MiXCR, one entry per CDR3 protein. The sample has over 450,000 distinct CDR3 sequences, around 11% seen once. On this clonotype: Its antigen is not known.

The time point denotes: newly diagnosed GD, antithyroid drugs for less than 3 months. PBMCs provided the RNA from which the TCR library was made. Graves' disease diagnosis relied on American Thyroid Association guidelines. This same sample was also part of a study on T cells in Graves' hyperthyroidism and ophthalmopathy. That paper notes: Ophthalmopathy onset followed model prediction by a median approximately 5.9 months.

The chain recombines TRBV11-2 with TRBJ2-7; TRBD2 matches at 11 bases. The sample consisted of peripheral blood mononuclear cells (PBMCs), taken at new diagnosis, from a patient treated with antithyroid drugs. The source is a woman aged 30 to 39 with Graves disease. This CDR3 is CASSSPLAGGSYEQYF. The CDR3 coding sequence is TGTGCCAGCAGCTCTCCTTTAGCGGGAGGGTCCTACGAGCAGTACTTC.